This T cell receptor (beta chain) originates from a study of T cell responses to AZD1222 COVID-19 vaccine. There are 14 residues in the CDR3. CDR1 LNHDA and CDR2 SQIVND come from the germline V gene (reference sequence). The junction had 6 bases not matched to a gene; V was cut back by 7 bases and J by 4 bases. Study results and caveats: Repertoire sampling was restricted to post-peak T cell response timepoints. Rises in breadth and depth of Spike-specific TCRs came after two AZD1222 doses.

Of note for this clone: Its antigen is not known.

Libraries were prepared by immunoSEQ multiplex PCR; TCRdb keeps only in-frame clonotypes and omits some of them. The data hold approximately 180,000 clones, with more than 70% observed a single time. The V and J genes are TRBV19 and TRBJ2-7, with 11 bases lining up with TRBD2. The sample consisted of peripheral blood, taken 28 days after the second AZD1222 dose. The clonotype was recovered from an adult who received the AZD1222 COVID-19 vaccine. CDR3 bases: TGTGCCAGTACCCGAACTAGCGGGAGTTACGAGCAGTACTTC. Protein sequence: CASTRTSGSYEQYF.